This is a list of T cell receptor beta chains from one sample in a study of T-cell memory formation after mild COVID-19. TCRdb passed the 5' RACE reads through MiXCR, listing each CDR3 protein once. Of about 540,000 distinct CDR3 sequences in the sample, just over 20% are singletons; the top ten hold approximately 12%. What was sequenced was PBMCs or a T cell subset sorted from them (not recorded which). Source of these receptors: an adult woman who had mild COVID-19 (a few samples of this study predate the infection). Cell type and time point are not known. CDR3s include the opening cysteine and the closing phenylalanine or tryptophan. A D gene is named only where the DNA matches it firmly.

j_gene | v_gene | d_gene | CDR3aa
TRBJ1-1 | TRBV6-6 | TRBD1 | CASSYPKIARTGTNTEAFF
TRBJ1-1 | TRBV7-9 | . | CASSTSQDSNTEAFF
TRBJ2-7 | TRBV24-1 | . | CATSEGQGIGYEQYF
TRBJ2-1 | TRBV19 | . | CASSPPGGEQFF
TRBJ1-5 | TRBV12-3/TRBV12-4 | . | CASSRVDSRNQPQHF
TRBJ2-5 | TRBV7-9 | TRBD2 | CASSRDAGVKETQYF
TRBJ1-4 | TRBV6-5 | . | CASRPTEYEKLFF
TRBJ1-2 | TRBV4-3 | TRBD1 | CASSHAYRGKAYGYTF
TRBJ1-2 | TRBV5-6 | TRBD1 | CASSGSRVDRATDGYTF
TRBJ1-1 | TRBV5-1 | TRBD1 | CASSPGQGGSTEAFF
TRBJ2-7 | TRBV10-3 | . | CAISPPASYEQYF
TRBJ2-1 | TRBV4-3 | TRBD2 | CASSLKSSGLADYNEQFF
TRBJ2-1 | TRBV5-6 | . | CASSLWGGNEQFF
TRBJ1-5 | TRBV15 | . | CATSRGRFSNQPQHF
TRBJ2-5 | TRBV12-3/TRBV12-4 | . | CASSLRGSAGETQYF
TRBJ2-2 | TRBV7-3 | . | CARGSTGELFF
TRBJ2-3 | TRBV14 | . | CASSQSGADFTDTQYF
TRBJ1-5 | TRBV12-3/TRBV12-4 | . | CASSWGTRNQPQHF
TRBJ2-7 | TRBV2 | . | CAGQSGLTYEQYF
TRBJ2-7 | TRBV11-3 | . | CASSLSTGLNEQYF
TRBJ2-5 | TRBV27 | . | CASSSEGLGATQYF
TRBJ2-7 | TRBV20-1 | . | CSAVGRVIYEQYF
TRBJ1-2 | TRBV20-1 | TRBD1 | CSARSGQGVGYTF
TRBJ2-5 | TRBV11-2 | . | CASSSLGGARQETQYF
TRBJ2-1 | TRBV27 | TRBD2 | CAIGTSGISSYNEQFF
TRBJ2-2 | TRBV14 | TRBD2 | CASSQDGLAGDHRNTGELFF
TRBJ2-7 | TRBV6-2/TRBV6-3 | TRBD1 | CASRTGQGYEQYF
TRBJ2-7 | TRBV30 | TRBD2 | CAWSVGSSGPTYEQYF
TRBJ1-4 | TRBV6-5 | TRBD1 | CASSYYGTGGGEKLFF
TRBJ2-7 | TRBV6-5 | TRBD2 | CASTGVAGGPNEQYF
TRBJ2-1 | TRBV7-8 | TRBD1 | CASSLGLWDRGFDEQFF
TRBJ2-5 | TRBV12-5 | . | CASGLPTGGKETQYF
TRBJ2-5 | TRBV11-2 | . | CASIPAPLGGTQYF
TRBJ1-2 | TRBV12-3/TRBV12-4 | TRBD1 | CASRKTADRADGYTF
TRBJ2-3 | TRBV24-1 | TRBD1 | CATSGDREAVKDTQYF
TRBJ1-1 | TRBV6-5 | TRBD1 | CASSTGQGLEAFF
TRBJ2-1 | TRBV9 | . | CASSVAGGRRRGEQFF
TRBJ2-3 | TRBV7-2 | TRBD1 | CASSLQGTVSRDTQYF
TRBJ2-3 | TRBV20-1 | . | CSARATGGLDTQYF
TRBJ1-1 | TRBV12-3/TRBV12-4 | . | CASRNRDGNTEAFF
TRBJ1-2 | TRBV19 | . | CASMDRIYGYTF
TRBJ1-1 | TRBV5-1 | . | CASSLDTGLNTEAFF
TRBJ2-3 | TRBV7-6 | TRBD2 | CASSLRIAGRVTDTQYF
TRBJ1-2 | TRBV12-3/TRBV12-4 | TRBD1 | CASSDQGAVGYTF
TRBJ2-4 | TRBV4-3 | . | CASSPGSLWGAKNIQYF
TRBJ2-7 | TRBV6-5 | . | CASSYRYPSDEQYF